Listed here are 12 T cell receptor beta chains from one sample, sequenced in a study of T cell repertoires in cytomegalovirus infection. TCRdb passed the reads through MiXCR, listing each CDR3 protein once. The sample contains approximately 100,000 distinct CDR3 sequences, roughly 40% of which appear only once. These TCRs are of unknown antigen specificity. This specimen consisted of CD8+ T cells from cultured PBMCs, obtained from culture after CMV antigen stimulation. Every receptor here comes from a human donor in good health (CMV status not recorded). Some clones in this sample may be carry-over from other donors' samples.

The chain links TRBV19 to TRBJ1-1; 8 bases align to TRBD1. V shed 3 bases and J 5 bases; nucleotides not matched to a gene: 8. The CDR3 length is 15 residues. CDR1 is LNHDA and CDR2 is SQIVND in the germline V gene (reference sequence). CDR3 amino acids: CASSIVGGQVTEAFF. The CDR3 DNA is TGTGCCAGTAGTATCGTCGGGGGACAGGTAACTGAAGCTTTCTTT.

This clonotype was seen only a few times. The chain has TRBV4-1 and TRBJ2-3; D remains unclear. Trimming removed 1 base from V and 0 bases from J, with 8 bases in between. The V gene's germline CDR1 is MGHRA and CDR2 YSYEKL. The CDR3 consists of 15 residues. The CDR3 coding sequence is TGCGCCAGCAGCCAAGTTGGGTTCAGCACAGATACGCAGTATTTT. Translating gives CASSQVGFSTDTQYF.

This clonotype has a handful of counts. DNA for the CDR3: TGTGCCAGCAGCTTAGCGTCGTTCCAACCCTACGAGCAGTACTTC. Its protein product is CASSLASFQPYEQYF. This chain connects TRBV7-9 to TRBJ2-7; D uncertain. With 0 bases removed from V and 2 bases from J, the gap between germline ends came to 11 bases. The CDR3 contains 15 residues. Germline CDR1 and CDR2: SEHNR and FQNEAQ (reference sequence).

This clonotype appeared once. The V call is TRBV29-1, the J call TRBJ2-3; 7 nucleotides match TRBD2. The CDR3 extends over 14 amino acids. After removal of 6 bases from V and 2 bases from J, the junction contained 8 bases not matched to a gene. Germline V gene lookup returns CDR1 SQVTM and CDR2 ANQGSEA. The CDR3: CSVLIGGTTDTQYF. CDR3 DNA sequence: TGCAGCGTCCTTATCGGGGGGACCACAGATACGCAGTATTTT.

The chain has TRBV12-3 or TRBV12-4 and TRBJ1-1; 9 bases line up with TRBD1. V lost 6 bases to trimming and J lost 3 bases; unmatched junction nucleotides: 5. The CDR3 spans 14 residues. Here the CDR3 DNA reads TGTGCCAGCAGAAATGACAGGGGGTACACTGAAGCTTTCTTT. This codes for CASRNDRGYTEAFF.

This rearrangement joins TRBV4-1 to TRBJ1-2; weak D call: TRBD1 (6 bases). This CDR3 region has 15 residues. V dropped 3 bases and J dropped 4 bases, with 15 bases sitting between them. Germline CDR1 reads MGHRA; CDR2 reads YSYEKL. Here the CDR3 DNA reads TGCGCCAGCAGCCAGAGGACAGACCCATTCTATGGCTACACCTTC. Encoded protein: CASSQRTDPFYGYTF.

The rearrangement uses TRBV20-1 and TRBJ1-5; no definite D call. Germline V gene lookup returns CDR1 DFQATT and CDR2 SNEGSKA (reference sequence). The CDR3 contains 12 residues. V was trimmed by 1 base and J by 3 bases, leaving 4 bases between them. The CDR3 loop reads CSARGTNQPQHF. CDR3 sequence (DNA): TGCAGTGCTAGAGGTACCAATCAGCCCCAGCATTTT.

The rearrangement joins TRBV27 to TRBJ2-1; D ambiguous. V was shortened by 3 bases and J by 2 bases, with 2 bases between the two germline ends. CDR1 is MNHEY and CDR2 is SMNVEV in the germline V gene (reference sequence). The CDR3 totals 12 residues. DNA of the CDR3: TGTGCCAGCAGTTTTCCCTACAATGAGCAGTTCTTC. Amino acid sequence: CASSFPYNEQFF.

On this clonotype itself: A much larger clone differs from this one at a single base, so this may be a read error. V is TRBV7-6 and J is TRBJ2-1; 10 nucleotides align to TRBD2. Germline CDR1 is SGHVS and CDR2 is FNYEAQ. The CDR3 loop spans 16 amino acids. CDR3 sequence: CATSDLLAGIYNEQFF. Here the CDR3 DNA reads TGTGCCACCAGCGACCTACTAGCGGGGATCTACAATGAGCAGTTCTTC.

This clonotype came up a few times. J is TRBJ2-6 and V is TRBV27, with D possibly TRBD1 on 6 matching bases. The germline V gene has CDR1 MNHEY and CDR2 SMNVEV (reference sequence). This CDR3 contains 15 residues. V was clipped by 7 bases and J by 0 bases, with 10 bases between them. CDR3 amino acids: CASTTGHSGANVLTF. The CDR3 nucleotides are TGTGCCAGCACTACAGGGCACTCTGGGGCCAACGTCCTGACTTTC.

The V gene is TRBV10-2, the J gene TRBJ2-1; 7 nucleotides line up with TRBD1. The V and J ends lost 4 bases and 10 bases, in that order; junction bases with no gene match: 4. This CDR3 spans 12 amino acids. Per germline, CDR1 WSHSY and CDR2 SAAADI. CDR3 protein: CASSGDSGEQFF. The CDR3 nucleotides read TGCGCCAGCAGTGGGGACAGTGGCGAGCAGTTCTTC.

On this clonotype: A read error is possible here, since a much larger clone lies one base away. The chain is built from TRBV2 and TRBJ2-7; TRBD2 is a possible D gene (6 bases). The CDR3 runs 16 residues. CDR1 and CDR2 (germline): SNHLY, FYNNEI. Trimming left V 1 base short and J 8 bases short, with 21 bases between. In DNA form, the CDR3 reads TGTGCCAGCAGTGAAGGCGGGGCGGACCCCTACGGCAAGCAGTACTTC. Amino acid sequence: CASSEGGADPYGKQYF.